This TCR beta chain was recorded in a study of T cells in narcolepsy. Study overall: Enrolled donors included narcolepsy type 1 or type 2 patients and healthy controls. Points from the study as a whole: HCRT-specific and TRIB2-specific autoreactive clonotypes appeared among same-patient CSF and blood CD4+ clonotypes. Blood of same and different patients, but not healthy controls, reportedly held recurring autoreactive clonotypes. Some memory CD4+ repertoires had no autoreactive clone sequences.

Sequencing was performed with immunoSEQ multiplex PCR; in TCRdb, only in-frame clones are kept and a portion is missing. Here the sample spans around 34,000 clones, roughly 80% being singletons. The germline gives CDR1 SGHDN, CDR2 FVKESK. The CDR3 length is 14 residues. The V end lost 1 base, the J end lost 3 bases, and 6 bases lay between the germline ends. To note about this clone: Its antigen is unidentified.

The source material was memory (CD45RA-) CD4+ T cells from blood. This clonotype originated in a human donor in good health. The V and J genes are TRBV14 and TRBJ2-2; D is unresolved. The CDR3 loop is CASSQATDTGELFF. Written as DNA, the CDR3 is TGTGCCAGCAGCCAAGCCACGGACACCGGGGAGCTGTTTTTT. Complete variable domain (other parts from reference TRBV14 and TRBJ2-2): EAGVTQFPSHSVIEKGQTVTLRCDPISGHDNLYWYRRVMGKEIKFLLHFVKESKQDESGMPNNRFLAERTGGTYSTLKVQPAELEDSGVYFCASSQATDTGELFFGEGSRLTVL.